A single T cell receptor beta chain is shown here with its context. Authors' analysis steps: Scientists estimated how many nucleated cells there were by amplifying reference gene primers. The data were produced by immunoSEQ multiplex PCR, yet TCRdb's version contains in-frame clones alone and is incomplete. V and J calls and clone size come straight from that table; D and trimming were deduced from the DNA. The sample carries roughly 100,000 clones, roughly 82% recorded once. The sample comes from a study of blood T cell repertoires in COVID-19. Study information: Sites across the United States, Italy and Spain contributed samples from acute and convalescent COVID-19. T cells, B-cell-depleted T cells, or PBMCs supplied cDNA or gDNA.

The source material was peripheral blood. This clonotype was obtained from a human donor in a cohort sampled during active COVID-19.

The CDR3 coding sequence is TGTGCCAGCAGCTTCAAGACTAGCGGCAGCACAGATACGCAGTATTTT. Its translation is CASSFKTSGSTDTQYF. This chain connects TRBV5-4 to TRBJ2-3; 9 bases match TRBD2. V was pared by 2 bases and J by 0 bases, with 4 bases of the junction left unmatched. CDR1 is SGHNT and CDR2 is YYREEE in the germline V gene (reference sequence). CDR3 length: 16 amino acids.